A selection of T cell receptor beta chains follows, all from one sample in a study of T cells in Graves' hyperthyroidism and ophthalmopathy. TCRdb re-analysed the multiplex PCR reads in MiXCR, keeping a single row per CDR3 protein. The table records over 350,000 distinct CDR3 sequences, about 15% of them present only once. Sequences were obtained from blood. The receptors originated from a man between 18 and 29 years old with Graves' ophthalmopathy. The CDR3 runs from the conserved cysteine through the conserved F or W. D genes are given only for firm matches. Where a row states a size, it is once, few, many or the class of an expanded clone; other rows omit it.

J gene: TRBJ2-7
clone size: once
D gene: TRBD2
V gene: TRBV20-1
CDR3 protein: CSASIGGGSLYEQYF
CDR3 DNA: TGCAGTGCTAGTATTGGCGGCGGGAGTCTTTACGAGCAGTACTTC

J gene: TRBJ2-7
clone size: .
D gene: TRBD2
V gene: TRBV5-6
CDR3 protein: CASSRKRGGYSYEQYF
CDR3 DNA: TGTGCCAGCAGCCGCAAGCGGGGAGGGTACTCCTACGAGCAGTACTTC

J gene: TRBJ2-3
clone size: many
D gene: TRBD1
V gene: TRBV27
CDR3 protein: CASWGQGSTDTQYF
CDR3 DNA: TGTGCCAGCTGGGGACAGGGGTCGACAGATACGCAGTATTTT

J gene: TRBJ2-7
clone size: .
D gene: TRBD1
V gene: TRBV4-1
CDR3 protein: CASNLRPGTGTGAYEQYF
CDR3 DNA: TGCGCCAGCAATCTGCGTCCCGGGACAGGGACGGGGGCCTACGAGCAGTACTTC

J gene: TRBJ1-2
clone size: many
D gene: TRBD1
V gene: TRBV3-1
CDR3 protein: CASSQRTGNGYTF
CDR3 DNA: TGTGCCAGCAGCCAACGGACAGGGAATGGCTACACCTTC

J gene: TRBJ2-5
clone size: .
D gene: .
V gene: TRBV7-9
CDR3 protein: CASSLETGAYQETQYF
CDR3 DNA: TGTGCCAGCAGCTTAGAGACCGGAGCGTACCAAGAGACCCAGTACTTC

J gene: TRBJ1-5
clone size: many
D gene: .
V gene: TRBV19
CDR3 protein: CASTPPRSDQPQHF
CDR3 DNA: TGTGCCAGTACCCCCCCCCGGTCAGATCAGCCCCAGCATTTT

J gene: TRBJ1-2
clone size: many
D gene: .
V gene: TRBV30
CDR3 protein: CAWTQHLRYGYTF
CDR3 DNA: TGTGCCTGGACGCAACACCTTAGATATGGCTACACCTTC

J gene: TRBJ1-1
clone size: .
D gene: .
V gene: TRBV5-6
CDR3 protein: CASSQGVITEAFF
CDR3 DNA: TGTGCCAGCAGCCAGGGCGTGATCACTGAAGCTTTCTTT

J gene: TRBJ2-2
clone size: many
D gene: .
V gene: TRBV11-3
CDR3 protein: CASSSRTAENTGELFF
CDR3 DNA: TGTGCCAGCAGCTCCCGAACAGCGGAGAACACCGGGGAGCTGTTTTTT

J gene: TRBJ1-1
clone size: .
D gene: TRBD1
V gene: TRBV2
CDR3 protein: CASYQDRGLYEAFF
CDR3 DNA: TGTGCCAGCTATCAAGACAGGGGGCTCTATGAAGCTTTCTTT

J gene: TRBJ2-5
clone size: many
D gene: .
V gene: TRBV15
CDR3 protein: CATSRDQRPQETQYF
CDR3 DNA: TGTGCCACCAGCAGAGATCAACGGCCGCAAGAGACCCAGTACTTC

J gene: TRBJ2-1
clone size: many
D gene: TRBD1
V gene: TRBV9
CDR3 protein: CASSPQGQGTWNEQFF
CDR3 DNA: TGTGCCAGCAGCCCCCAGGGACAGGGTACTTGGAATGAGCAGTTCTTC

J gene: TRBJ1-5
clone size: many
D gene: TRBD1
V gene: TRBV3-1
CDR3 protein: CASSQNQGTGEPQHF
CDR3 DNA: TGTGCCAGCAGCCAGAACCAGGGAACAGGGGAGCCCCAGCATTTT

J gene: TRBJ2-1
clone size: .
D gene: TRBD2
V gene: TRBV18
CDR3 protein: CASSPGLAGGDEQFF
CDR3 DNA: TGTGCCAGCTCACCCGGACTAGCGGGGGGGGATGAGCAGTTCTTC

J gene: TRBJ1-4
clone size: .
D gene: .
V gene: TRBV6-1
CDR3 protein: CASSEGARATNEKLFF
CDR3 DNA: TGTGCCAGCAGTGAGGGAGCCAGGGCAACTAATGAAAAACTGTTTTTT

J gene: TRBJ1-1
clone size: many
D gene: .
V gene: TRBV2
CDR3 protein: CATLRGTANTEAFF
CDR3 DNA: TGTGCCACATTACGGGGGACGGCGAACACTGAAGCTTTCTTT

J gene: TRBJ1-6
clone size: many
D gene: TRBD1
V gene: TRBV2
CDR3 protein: CASSEDRGRNSPLHF
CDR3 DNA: TGTGCCAGCAGTGAGGACAGGGGGCGGAATTCACCCCTCCACTTT

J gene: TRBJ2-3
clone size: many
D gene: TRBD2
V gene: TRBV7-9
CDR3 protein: CASRGLAGSTDTQYF
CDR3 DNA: TGTGCCAGCAGGGGACTAGCGGGGAGCACAGATACGCAGTATTTT

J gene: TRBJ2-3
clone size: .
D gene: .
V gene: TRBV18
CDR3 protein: CASSRDLSRVSTDTQYF
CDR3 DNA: TGTGCCAGCTCTCGAGATCTGAGCAGGGTTTCCACAGATACGCAGTATTTT

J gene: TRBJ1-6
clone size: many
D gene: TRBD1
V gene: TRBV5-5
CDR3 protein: CASSLRQGILGSYNSPLHF
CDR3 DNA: TGTGCCAGCAGCTTGAGACAGGGGATATTGGGCTCCTATAATTCACCCCTCCACTTT

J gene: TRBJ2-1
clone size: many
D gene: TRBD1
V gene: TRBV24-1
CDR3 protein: CATSDPTGTGSNEQFF
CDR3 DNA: TGTGCCACCAGTGATCCCACCGGGACAGGTAGTAATGAGCAGTTCTTC

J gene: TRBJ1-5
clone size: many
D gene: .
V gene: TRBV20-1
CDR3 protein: CSARRFGDRAQHF
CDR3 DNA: TGCAGTGCTAGGAGGTTCGGGGATAGGGCCCAGCATTTT

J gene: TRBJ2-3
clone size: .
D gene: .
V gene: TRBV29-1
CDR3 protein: CSVESSRTDTQYF
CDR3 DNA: TGCAGCGTTGAATCGTCCCGCACAGATACGCAGTATTTT

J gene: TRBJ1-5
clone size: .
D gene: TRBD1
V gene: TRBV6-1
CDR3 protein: CASKTGINQPQHF
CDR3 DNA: TGTGCCAGCAAGACAGGGATCAATCAGCCCCAGCATTTT

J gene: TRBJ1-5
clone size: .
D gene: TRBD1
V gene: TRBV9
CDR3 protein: CASSAGQAGQPQHF
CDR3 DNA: TGTGCCAGCAGCGCAGGACAGGCGGGTCAGCCCCAGCATTTT

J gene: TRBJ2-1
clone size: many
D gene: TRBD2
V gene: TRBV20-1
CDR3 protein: CSAREGSGGAGGHNEQFF
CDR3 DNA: TGCAGTGCTAGAGAGGGTAGCGGGGGGGCCGGGGGTCACAATGAGCAGTTCTTC

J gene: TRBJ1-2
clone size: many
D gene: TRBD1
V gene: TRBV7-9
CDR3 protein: CASRTGGDAHASNYGYTF
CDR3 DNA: TGTGCCAGCAGAACAGGGGGCGACGCACACGCTTCTAACTATGGCTACACCTTC

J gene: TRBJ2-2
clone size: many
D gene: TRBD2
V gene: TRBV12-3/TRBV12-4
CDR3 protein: CASSQPQAGTNTGELFF
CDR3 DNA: TGTGCCAGCAGTCAACCCCAAGCGGGAACGAACACCGGGGAGCTGTTTTTT

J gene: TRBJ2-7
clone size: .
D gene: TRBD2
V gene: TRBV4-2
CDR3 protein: CASSQEGMSGGSYEQYF
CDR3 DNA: TGTGCCAGCAGCCAAGAGGGCATGTCGGGGGGATCCTACGAGCAGTACTTC

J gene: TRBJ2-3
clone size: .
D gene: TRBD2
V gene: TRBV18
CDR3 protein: CASSPPSGGDTQYF
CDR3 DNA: TGTGCCAGCTCACCACCGAGCGGGGGAGATACGCAGTATTTT

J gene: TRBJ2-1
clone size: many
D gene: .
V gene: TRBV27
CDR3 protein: CASSFLGPGEQFF
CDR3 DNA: TGTGCCAGCAGTTTTTTGGGTCCAGGGGAGCAGTTCTTC

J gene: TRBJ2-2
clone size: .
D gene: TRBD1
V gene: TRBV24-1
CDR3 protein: CATSEPTGAGELFF
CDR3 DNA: TGTGCCACCAGTGAACCTACAGGGGCCGGGGAGCTGTTTTTT

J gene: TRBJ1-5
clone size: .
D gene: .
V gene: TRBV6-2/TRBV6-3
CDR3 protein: CASKNLGSNQPQHF
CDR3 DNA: TGTGCCAGCAAGAACCTAGGATCGAATCAGCCCCAGCATTTT

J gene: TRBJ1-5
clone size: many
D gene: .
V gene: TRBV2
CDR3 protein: CASSRGGWGNQPQHF
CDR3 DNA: TGTGCCAGCAGCAGAGGGGGTTGGGGGAATCAGCCCCAGCATTTT

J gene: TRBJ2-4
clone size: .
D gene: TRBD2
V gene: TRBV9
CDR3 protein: CASSAGGGTNIQYF
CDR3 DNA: TGTGCCAGCAGCGCCGGGGGGGGAACAAACATTCAGTACTTC

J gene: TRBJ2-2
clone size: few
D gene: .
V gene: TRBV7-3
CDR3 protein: CASSPSEWAGELFF
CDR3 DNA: TGTGCCAGCAGCCCTAGTGAGTGGGCCGGGGAGCTGTTTTTT

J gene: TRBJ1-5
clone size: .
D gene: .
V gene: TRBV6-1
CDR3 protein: CASSNRRDLRQPQHF
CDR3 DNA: TGTGCCAGCAGTAACCGCCGGGACCTGCGACAGCCCCAGCATTTT

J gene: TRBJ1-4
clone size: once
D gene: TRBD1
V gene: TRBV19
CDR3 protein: CASSGQRNEKLFF
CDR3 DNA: TGTGCCAGTTCGGGACAGAGAAATGAAAAACTGTTTTTT

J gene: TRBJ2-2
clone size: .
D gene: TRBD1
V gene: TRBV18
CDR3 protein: CASSPLDRGTTGELFF
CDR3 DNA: TGTGCCAGCTCACCACTGGACAGGGGAACCACCGGGGAGCTGTTTTTT

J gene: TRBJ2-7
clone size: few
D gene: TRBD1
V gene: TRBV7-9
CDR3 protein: CASSPGQGIYEQYF
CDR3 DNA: TGTGCCAGCAGCCCCGGACAGGGGATATACGAGCAGTACTTC

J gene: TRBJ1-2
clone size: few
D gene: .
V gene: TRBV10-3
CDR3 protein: CAIRAGAWSYGYTF
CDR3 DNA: TGTGCCATCAGAGCCGGGGCTTGGAGCTATGGCTACACCTTC

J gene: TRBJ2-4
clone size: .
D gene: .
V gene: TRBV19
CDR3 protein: CASQGGRAKNIQYF
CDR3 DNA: TGTGCCAGCCAGGGGGGCCGTGCCAAAAACATTCAGTACTTC

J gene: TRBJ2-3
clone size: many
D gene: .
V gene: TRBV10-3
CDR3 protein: CAISDGGHTDTQYF
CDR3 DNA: TGTGCCATCAGTGACGGGGGGCACACAGATACGCAGTATTTT

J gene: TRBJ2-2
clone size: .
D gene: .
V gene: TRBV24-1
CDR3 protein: CAGEDGNTGELFF
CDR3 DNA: TGTGCCGGCGAGGACGGTAACACCGGGGAGCTGTTTTTT

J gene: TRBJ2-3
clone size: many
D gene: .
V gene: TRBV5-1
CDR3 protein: CASSLESLRDTQYF
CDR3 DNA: TGCGCCAGCAGCTTGGAAAGTCTCAGAGATACGCAGTATTTT

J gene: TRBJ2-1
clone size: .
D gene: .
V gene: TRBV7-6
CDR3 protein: CASSHIEDEQFF
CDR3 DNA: TGTGCCAGCAGCCATATTGAAGATGAGCAGTTCTTC

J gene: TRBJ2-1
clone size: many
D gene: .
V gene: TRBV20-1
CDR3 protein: CSARDPWVASYNEQFF
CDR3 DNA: TGCAGTGCTAGAGATCCTTGGGTAGCATCCTACAATGAGCAGTTCTTC

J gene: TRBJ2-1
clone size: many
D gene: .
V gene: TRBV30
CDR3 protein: CAWSVSSDGRQFF
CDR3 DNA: TGTGCCTGGAGTGTAAGTAGCGATGGTAGACAGTTCTTC

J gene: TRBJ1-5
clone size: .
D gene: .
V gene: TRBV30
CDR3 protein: CACTTENSNQPQHF
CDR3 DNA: TGTGCCTGCACAACAGAGAATAGCAATCAGCCCCAGCATTTT

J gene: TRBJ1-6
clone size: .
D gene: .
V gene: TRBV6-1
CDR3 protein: CASGHSPLHF
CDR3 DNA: TGTGCCAGCGGTCATTCACCCCTCCACTTT